This TCR beta chain was sequenced during a study of cytomegalovirus exposure and HLA in healthy donors. Study in general: Earlier work reported approximately 100 million unique TCR beta sequences from some 180 million T cells. Findings and caveats of the study: A later analysis found TCR association rates differed by HLA locus, highest for DRB1 and lowest for HLA-C. Follow-up analysis later connected one missense variant in DCLRE1C with trimming of TCR beta V- and J-genes. According to the study, 160 or so TCR beta chains were cytomegalovirus-associated.

The PCR was carried out with 60 Vbeta primers and 13 Jbeta primers. Libraries were prepared by immunoSEQ multiplex PCR; TCRdb keeps only in-frame clonotypes and omits some of them. Its clone listing holds tens of thousands of clones. The CDR3 is made up of 15 amino acids. CDR1 is PRHDT and CDR2 is FYEKMQ in the germline V gene (reference sequence). Trimming left V 2 bases short and J 1 base short, with 9 bases between. Comments on this clone: Its target is unknown.

The receptor was derived from a woman in her 30s in good health and CMV-seronegative. The chain recombines TRBV13 with TRBJ1-3; possibly TRBD1 for D (6 bases). Input material: PBMCs. The DNA of the CDR3 is TGTGCCAGCAGCTTAAGAGGACAGTCTGGAAACACCATATATTTT. This encodes CASSLRGQSGNTIYF. Combining the CDR3 with reference TRBV13 and TRBJ1-3 gives the whole variable domain AAGVIQSPRHLIKEKRETATLKCYPIPRHDTVYWYQQGPGQDPQFLISFYEKMQSDKGSIPDRFSAQQFSDYHSELNMSSLELGDSALYFCASSLRGQSGNTIYFGEGSWLTVV.